Below are 9 T cell receptor beta chains sequenced from a single sample in a study of T cells in localized non-small cell lung cancer. TCRdb's copy holds only in-frame clones and misses some; the assay was immunoSEQ multiplex PCR. This sample has under 2,000 clones, with around 25% found just once. Sequencing was performed on normal lung tissue next to the tumor, taken before any cancer treatment. The receptor source for this set is a man aged 40-75 years with stage II squamous cell lung carcinoma.

V usage is TRBV19 and J usage is TRBJ2-1; D ambiguous. The CDR3 is 13 residues long. Between the trimmed V and J ends, which lost 7 bases and 5 bases, there was a span of 12 bases. CDR1 LNHDA and CDR2 SQIVND come from the germline V gene (reference sequence). The CDR3 region is CASKMIFHNEQFF. The CDR3 region has the DNA TGTGCCAGTAAGATGATCTTTCACAATGAGCAGTTCTTC.

The chain combines TRBV30 with TRBJ2-1; 16 nucleotides agree with TRBD2. The junction had 9 bases not matched to a gene; V was cut back by 1 base and J by 12 bases. In germline, CDR1 is GTSNPN, CDR2 SVGIG (reference sequence). The CDR3 loop spans 16 amino acids. The CDR3 loop reads CAWSDPGLAGGPRQFF. DNA of the CDR3: TGTGCCTGGAGTGACCCGGGACTAGCGGGAGGGCCAAGGCAGTTCTTC.

This clone was seen only a few times. The gene calls are TRBV11-3 and TRBJ2-5; D gene unclear. V was shortened by 5 bases and J by 2 bases, with 15 bases between the two germline ends. The CDR3 runs to 15 residues. CDR1 SGHNT and CDR2 YENEEA come from the germline V gene. The CDR3 DNA reads as TGTGCCAGCAGCCAAGCGTGGGTAGAACAAGAGACCCAGTACTTC. Translated: CASSQAWVEQETQYF.

Written as DNA, the CDR3 is TGTGCCAGCGCAAACGGAAACCGGGAGGCCAAGGGGGAGCTGTTTTTT. Encoded protein: CASANGNREAKGELFF. This chain connects TRBV11-3 to TRBJ2-2; 7 bases fit TRBD2. Germline V gene lookup returns CDR1 SGHNT and CDR2 YENEEA. The trim removed 8 bases at V and 8 bases at J, leaving 17 bases unmatched. The CDR3 has 16 amino acids.

This clone was counted between two and nine times. The genes are TRBV4-1 and TRBJ2-5; D uncertain. Germline loops: CDR1 MGHRA, CDR2 YSYEKL. V shed 0 bases and J shed 7 bases, with 9 bases lying between them. The length of the CDR3 is 13 residues. The CDR3 coding sequence is TGCGCCAGCAGCCAAGACCAGAGGAGGACCCAGTACTTC. The encoded protein is CASSQDQRRTQYF.

The rearrangement links TRBV19 to TRBJ1-5, with D hard to call. CDR3 length: 12 residues. Germline V gene data show CDR1 as LNHDA and CDR2 as SQIVND (reference sequence). V shed 7 bases and J shed 5 bases, with 9 bases lying between them. CDR3 DNA: TGTGCCAGTACAACAGCTCATCAGCCCCAGCATTTT. This gives the protein CASTTAHQPQHF.

This clone qualifies as large. The chain couples TRBV11-3 to TRBJ2-7; D gene unclear. This CDR3 is built from 15 residues. V was trimmed by 6 bases and J by 0 bases, leaving 15 bases between them. Germline-derived CDR1 and CDR2 are SGHNT and YENEEA. The CDR3 region is CASRRDTMTSYEQYF. The CDR3 bases are TGTGCCAGCAGGCGCGATACTATGACCTCCTACGAGCAGTACTTC.

Worth noting for this clone: A junction boundary mismatches the germline segment, possibly from a read error. V is TRBV23-1 and J is TRBJ2-1; D may be TRBD2 (5 bases). TRBV23-1 is marked as an open reading frame, function uncertain. The CDR3 is made up of 13 amino acids. DNA of the CDR3: TGCGCCCCCGGGTTGTCTGACTACAATGAACAGTTCTTC. Its translation: CAPGLSDYNEQFF.

The chain links TRBV19 to TRBJ1-5, with D unresolved. CDR3 size: 14 residues. V was cut by 6 bases and J by 5 bases, with 14 bases left in between. Germline values: CDR1 LNHDA, CDR2 SQIVND (reference sequence). The CDR3: CASRLVGGDQPQHF. DNA of the CDR3: TGTGCCAGTAGACTCGTGGGTGGGGATCAGCCCCAGCATTTT.